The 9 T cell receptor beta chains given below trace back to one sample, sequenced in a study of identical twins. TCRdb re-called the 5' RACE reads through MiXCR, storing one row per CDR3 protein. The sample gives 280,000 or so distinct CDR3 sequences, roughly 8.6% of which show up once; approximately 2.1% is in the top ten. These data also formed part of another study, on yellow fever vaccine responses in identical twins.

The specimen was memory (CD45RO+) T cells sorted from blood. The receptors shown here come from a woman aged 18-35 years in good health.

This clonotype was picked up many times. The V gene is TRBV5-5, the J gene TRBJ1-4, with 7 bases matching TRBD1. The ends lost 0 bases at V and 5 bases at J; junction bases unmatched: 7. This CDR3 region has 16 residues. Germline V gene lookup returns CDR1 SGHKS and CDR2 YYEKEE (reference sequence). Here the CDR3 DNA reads TGTGCCAGCAGCTTGGTGAGGGGGACAGAAAATGAAAAACTGTTTTTT. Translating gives CASSLVRGTENEKLFF.

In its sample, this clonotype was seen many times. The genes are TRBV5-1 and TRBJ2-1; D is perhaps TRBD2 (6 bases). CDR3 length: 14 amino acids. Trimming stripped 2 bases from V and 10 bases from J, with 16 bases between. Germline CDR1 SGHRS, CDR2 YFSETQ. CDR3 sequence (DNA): TGCGCCAGCAGCTTAGAAGGCGGGACGGGAGAGCAGTTCTTC. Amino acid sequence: CASSLEGGTGEQFF.

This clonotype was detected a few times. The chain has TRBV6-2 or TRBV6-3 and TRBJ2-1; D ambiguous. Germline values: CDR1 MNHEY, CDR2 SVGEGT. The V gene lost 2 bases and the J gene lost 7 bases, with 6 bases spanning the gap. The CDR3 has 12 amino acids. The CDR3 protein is CASSYPVNEQFF. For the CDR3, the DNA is TGTGCCAGCAGTTACCCCGTGAATGAGCAGTTCTTC.

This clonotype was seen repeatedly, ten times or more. CDR3 protein: CASREQNTEAFF. DNA for the CDR3: TGTGCCAGTAGAGAGCAGAACACTGAAGCTTTCTTT. V and J are TRBV19 and TRBJ1-1; D remains unclear. This CDR3 is 12 amino acids long. The germline V gene has CDR1 LNHDA and CDR2 SQIVND (reference sequence). Trimming removed 6 bases at V and 1 base at J, with 6 bases between.

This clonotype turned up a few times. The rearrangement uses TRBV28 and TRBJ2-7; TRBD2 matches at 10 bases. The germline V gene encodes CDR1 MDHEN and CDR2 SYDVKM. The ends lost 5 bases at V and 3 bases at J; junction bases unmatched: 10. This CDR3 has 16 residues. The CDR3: CASSPSLAGPYYEQYV. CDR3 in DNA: TGTGCCAGCAGTCCGTCACTAGCGGGGCCCTACTACGAGCAGTACGTC.

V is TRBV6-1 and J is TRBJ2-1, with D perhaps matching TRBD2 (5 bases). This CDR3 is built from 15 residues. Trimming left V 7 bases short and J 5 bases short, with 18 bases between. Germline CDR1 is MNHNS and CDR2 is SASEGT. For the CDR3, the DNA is TGTGCCAGCACCCGAGGACTCCAAAGTAACAATGAGCAGTTCTTC. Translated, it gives CASTRGLQSNNEQFF.

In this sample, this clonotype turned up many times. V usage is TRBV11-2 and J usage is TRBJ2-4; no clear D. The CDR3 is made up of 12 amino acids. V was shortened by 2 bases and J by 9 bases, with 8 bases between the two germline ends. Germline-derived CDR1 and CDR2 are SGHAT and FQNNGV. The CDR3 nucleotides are TGTGCCAGCAGCTTATCCCACCCCATTCAGTACTTC. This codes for CASSLSHPIQYF.

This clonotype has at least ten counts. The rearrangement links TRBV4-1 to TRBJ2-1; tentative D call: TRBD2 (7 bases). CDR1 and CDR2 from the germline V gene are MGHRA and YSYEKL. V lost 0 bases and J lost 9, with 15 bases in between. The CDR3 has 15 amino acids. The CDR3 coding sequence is TGCGCCAGCAGCCAAGAAGGGGGAGGGTTAAGTGAGCAGTTCTTC. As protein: CASSQEGGGLSEQFF.

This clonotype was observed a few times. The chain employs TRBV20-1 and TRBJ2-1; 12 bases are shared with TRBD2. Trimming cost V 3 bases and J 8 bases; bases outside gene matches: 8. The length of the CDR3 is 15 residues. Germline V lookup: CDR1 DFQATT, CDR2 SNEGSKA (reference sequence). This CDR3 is CSASETGTSGHEQFF. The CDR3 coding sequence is TGCAGTGCTAGTGAAACCGGGACTAGCGGGCATGAGCAGTTCTTC.